This T cell receptor (beta chain) was retrieved from a study of blood T cells in healthy people across ages. Study-wide points: Naive CD4+ cells and diversity were both higher in long-lived donors than in aged donors. Across samples, TCR beta diversity tracked strongly with naive T cell percentage.

For the second PCR, which ran for about 6 to 12 cycles, a sample-barcoded 5' primer and a J-beta primer mix were used. TCRdb redid the calling of the 5' RACE reads with MiXCR, one entry per CDR3 protein. Of about 1.1 million distinct CDR3 sequences in the sample, 35% to 40% were seen once. This clonotype was seen only once. The antigen is unknown. One end of the junction fails to match germline, which may point to a read error. This clonotype was sampled from a man aged 18 to 29 in good health. The sequenced sample was blood.

The CDR3 loop reads CANSLVGLAESTDTQYF. CDR3 nucleotide sequence: TGTGCCAACAGTTTAGTGGGGCTAGCGGAAAGCACAGATACGCAGTATTTT. The chain is built from TRBV12-3 or TRBV12-4 and TRBJ2-3; 7 nucleotides align to TRBD2. The CDR3 totals 17 residues.